These 2 T cell receptor beta chains were all obtained from the same sample, sequenced in a study of regulatory T cells in long-lasting Graves disease. Specified time point: newly diagnosed GD, antithyroid drugs for less than 3 months. After RNA was extracted from PBMCs, the TCR library was made from it. The TCR beta library used iRepertoire HTBI primers with Arm-PCR amplification of CDR3. MiXCR, run by TCRdb on the multiplex PCR reads, gives a single entry per CDR3 protein. The sample has roughly 350,000 distinct CDR3 sequences, approximately 15% seen once. This same sample was also taken into another study, of T cells in Graves' hyperthyroidism and ophthalmopathy.

The sample here was peripheral blood mononuclear cells (PBMCs), taken at new diagnosis, from a patient treated with antithyroid drugs. These receptors all come from a man aged 35 to 55 with Graves disease.

This clonotype has a count of ten or more. For the CDR3, the DNA is TGTGCCTGGAGTGCGGGGGGCGCCACAGATACGCAGTATTTT. Translating gives CAWSAGGATDTQYF. The chain has TRBV30 and TRBJ2-3; TRBD2 is a possible D gene (7 bases). The CDR3 runs to 14 residues. V lost 1 base and J 2 bases, leaving 10 bases between the germline ends. Per germline, CDR1 GTSNPN and CDR2 SVGIG (reference sequence).

The table lists this clonotype with many counts. The rearrangement uses TRBV5-1 and TRBJ2-3; the D gene is possibly TRBD1 (5 bases). The CDR3 is made up of 13 amino acids. V was pared by 6 bases and J by 1 base, with 9 bases between. CDR1 and CDR2 from the germline V gene are SGHRS and YFSETQ. CDR3 residues: CASNKGGTDTQYF. The CDR3 coding sequence is TGCGCCAGCAATAAAGGGGGCACAGATACGCAGTATTTT.